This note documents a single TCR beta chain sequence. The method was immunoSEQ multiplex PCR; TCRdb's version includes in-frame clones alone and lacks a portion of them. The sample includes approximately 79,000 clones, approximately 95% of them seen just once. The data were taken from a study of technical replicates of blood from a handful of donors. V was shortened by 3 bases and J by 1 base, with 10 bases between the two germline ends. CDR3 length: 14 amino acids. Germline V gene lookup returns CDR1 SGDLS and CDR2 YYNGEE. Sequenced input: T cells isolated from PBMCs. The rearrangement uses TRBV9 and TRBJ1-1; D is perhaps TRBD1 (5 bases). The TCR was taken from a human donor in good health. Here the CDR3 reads CASSATAQNTEAFF. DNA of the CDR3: TGTGCCAGCAGCGCGACAGCCCAGAACACTGAAGCTTTCTTT.